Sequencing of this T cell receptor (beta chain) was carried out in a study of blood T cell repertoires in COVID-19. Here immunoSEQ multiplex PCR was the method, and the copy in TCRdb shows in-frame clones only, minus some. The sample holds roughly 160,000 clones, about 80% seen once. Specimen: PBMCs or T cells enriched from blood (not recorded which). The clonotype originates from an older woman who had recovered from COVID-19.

The CDR3 sequence is CASSPQGDYGYTF. The CDR3 region has the DNA TGTGCCAGCAGTCCACAGGGGGACTATGGCTACACCTTC. The chain couples TRBV5-4 to TRBJ1-2, with 8 positions matching TRBD1. Germline V gene lookup returns CDR1 SGHNT and CDR2 YYREEE (reference sequence). This CDR3 has 13 residues. J lost 3 bases, V lost 5 bases, and 3 bases had no gene match.